The clone carrying this TCR beta chain was picked up one time. The source of the sample is a study of blood T cell repertoires in COVID-19. Study-wide background: The origin of the acute and convalescent COVID-19 samples was the United States, Italy and Spain. T cells, B-cell-depleted T cells, or PBMCs supplied cDNA or gDNA.

In the original analysis: Reference gene primer amplification in the assay estimated nucleated cell counts. Clones were read by immunoSEQ multiplex PCR, and TCRdb kept only the in-frame ones, dropping some. From that table come the V and J calls and clone size; the DNA was used to work out D and trimming. The sample contains more than 20,000 clones, 70% to 90% of which appear only once. CDR3 length: 15 amino acids. Germline-derived CDR1 and CDR2 are MNHNY and SVGAGI (reference sequence). Trimming removed 2 bases from V and 0 bases from J, with 7 bases in between. The V call is TRBV6-6, the J call TRBJ1-4, with unresolved D. The source of this sequence is a man between 65 and 79 years old with acute or convalescent COVID-19. The sample comprised peripheral blood. The CDR3 loop is CASSYRRATNEKLFF. The CDR3, as DNA: TGTGCCAGCAGTTACCGGAGGGCAACTAATGAAAAACTGTTTTTT.